These 14 T cell receptor beta chains were sequenced from one sample in a study of shared clonotypes between healthy human individuals. The repertoire was sequenced with immunoSEQ multiplex PCR; TCRdb's copy has only in-frame clones and lacks some. There are some 660,000 clones in the sample; about three quarters occur only once, and around 2% lies in the top ten. Sequencing was carried out using memory CD4+ T cells sorted from blood. Subset meaning: CD45RA-negative fraction. Every receptor here comes from a young woman in good health.

The gene calls are TRBV19 and TRBJ2-3; D may be TRBD1 (5 bases). Looked up from germline, CDR1 is LNHDA and CDR2 is SQIVND (reference sequence). The V gene lost 10 bases and the J gene lost 6 bases, with 23 bases spanning the gap. The CDR3 has 15 amino acids. DNA for the CDR3: TGTGCCAATTCTAGGGGAAAGACCCTATTTGATACGCAGTATTTT. This translates into CANSRGKTLFDTQYF.

CDR3 region: CATSRDIGHGNTIYF. In DNA form, the CDR3 reads TGTGCCACCAGCAGAGATATTGGACACGGAAACACCATATATTTT. This chain joins TRBV15 and TRBJ1-3; a weak D match, TRBD1 (5 bases). The CDR3 length is 15 residues. V gave up 0 bases and J gave up 4 bases, with 10 bases separating them. Germline CDR1 is LNHNV and CDR2 is YYDKDF (reference sequence).

A word on this clone: Other DNA sequences in this sample translate to the same CDR3. The chain uses TRBV28 and TRBJ2-7; 9 nucleotides align to TRBD1. The length of the CDR3 is 15 residues. V shed 6 bases, J shed 4 bases, and the junction held 10 bases outside the gene matches. Germline CDR1 is MDHEN and CDR2 is SYDVKM. CDR3: CASRRGTGLGYEQYF. As DNA, the CDR3 is TGTGCCAGCAGGAGGGGGACAGGGCTCGGATACGAGCAGTACTTC.

At least ten counts were recorded for this clone. The V and J genes are TRBV10-2 and TRBJ1-5, with D perhaps matching TRBD1 (5 bases). Germline CDR1 and CDR2: WSHSY and SAAADI. The CDR3 contains 14 residues. Trimming removed 5 bases at V and 7 bases at J, with 15 bases between. CDR3 loop: CASSPGRQGQPQHF. CDR3 bases: TGCGCCAGCAGTCCCGGACGGCAGGGACAGCCCCAGCATTTT.

The chain links TRBV5-6 to TRBJ1-2; D remains ambiguous. The CDR3 totals 14 residues. Germline values: CDR1 SGHDT, CDR2 YYEEEE. The V and J ends lost 0 bases and 8 bases respectively, with 14 bases between them. CDR3 DNA: TGTGCCAGCAGCTTGGAAGGAAACTGGGTGGGCTACACCTTC. This codes for CASSLEGNWVGYTF. Combining the CDR3 with reference TRBV5-6 and TRBJ1-2 gives the whole variable domain DAGVTQSPTHLIKTRGQQVTLRCSPKSGHDTVSWYQQALGQGPQFIFQYYEEEERQRGNFPDRFSGHQFPNYSSELNVNALLLGDSALYLCASSLEGNWVGYTFGSGTRLTVV.

The chain employs TRBV28 and TRBJ1-2, with D perhaps TRBD1 (5 bases). Germline CDR1 is MDHEN and CDR2 is SYDVKM. V lost 5 bases, J lost 6 bases, and 16 bases lay in between. The CDR3 has 14 residues. Here the CDR3 reads CASSQAGGLDGYTF. CDR3 sequence (DNA): TGTGCCAGCAGTCAAGCGGGGGGTTTGGATGGCTACACCTTC.

This clone was detected once. V usage is TRBV27 and J usage is TRBJ2-7; D is perhaps TRBD1 or TRBD2 (5 bases each). The CDR3 sequence is 14 residues long. Trimming left V 6 bases short and J 3 bases short, with 15 bases between. Germline assignment: CDR1 MNHEY and CDR2 SMNVEV (reference sequence). CDR3 protein: CASSRDGDHYEQYF. Written as DNA, the CDR3 is TGTGCCAGCAGCCGGGACGGAGATCACTACGAGCAGTACTTC.

V is TRBV7-2 and J is TRBJ2-1; 10 bases agree with TRBD2. This CDR3 spans 15 amino acids. Germline V gene data show CDR1 as SGHTA and CDR2 as FQGNSA. Trimming removed 5 bases from V and 7 bases from J; junction bases left unmatched: 8. For the CDR3, the DNA is TGTGCCAGCAGCCCTAGCGGGAGCCTAGGAAATGAGCAGTTCTTC. Translating gives CASSPSGSLGNEQFF.

In this sample, this clone turned up a few times. Just one base apart from a much larger clone, this may be a read error. The rearrangement joins TRBV7-2 to TRBJ2-2; TRBD2 agrees at 9 bases. V lost 1 base, J lost 4 bases, and 1 base stayed unmatched. The CDR3 totals 15 residues. Germline V lookup: CDR1 SGHTA, CDR2 FQGNSA. CDR3 residues: CASSLGLAATGELFF. In DNA form, the CDR3 reads TGTGCCAGCAGCTTAGGACTAGCGGCCACCGGGGAGCTGTTTTTT.

This chain links TRBV10-2 with TRBJ2-7; 12 nucleotides line up with TRBD1. The CDR3 consists of 13 residues. The junction had 4 bases not matched to a gene; V was cut back by 6 bases and J by 7 bases. The germline V gene encodes CDR1 WSHSY and CDR2 SAAADI. CDR3 nucleotide sequence: TGCGCCAGCAGGGGACAGGGGGCGTGGGAGCAGTACTTC. Protein product: CASRGQGAWEQYF.

This clone was counted once. This chain links TRBV7-2 with TRBJ2-5, with TRBD2 matching 14 bases. The J segment lost 7 bases and the V segment lost 4 bases, leaving 2 bases of the junction unmatched. Germline loops: CDR1 SGHTA, CDR2 FQGNSA. The CDR3 has 14 residues. In DNA, the CDR3 is TGTGCCAGCAGCTCAGGACTAGCGGGAGGGACCCAGTACTTC. It is translated as CASSSGLAGGTQYF.

The chain combines TRBV30 with TRBJ1-5; D is undetermined. Trimming removed 0 bases at V and 1 base at J, with 28 bases between. CDR3 length equals 21 residues. Germline assignment: CDR1 GTSNPN and CDR2 SVGIG (reference sequence). The CDR3 DNA sequence: TGTGCCTGGAGTGTAGACACCCATATTTATCCTAGGTCTGGGAGCAATCAGCCCCAGCATTTT. This sequence encodes CAWSVDTHIYPRSGSNQPQHF.

V and J are TRBV5-4 and TRBJ1-2, with 9 bases identical to TRBD1. The CDR3 covers 15 residues. CDR1 and CDR2 from the germline V gene are SGHNT and YYREEE (reference sequence). Losses at the gene ends were 4 bases for V and 1 base for J; bases not matched to a gene: 5. In nucleotides, the CDR3 is TGTGCCAGCAGCCTACAGGGGGCATATAACTATGGCTACACCTTC. The encoded protein is CASSLQGAYNYGYTF.

The chain uses TRBV6-1 and TRBJ1-2, with D perhaps TRBD1 (5 bases). V shed 2 bases and J shed 4 bases, with 17 bases lying between them. Per germline, CDR1 MNHNS and CDR2 SASEGT. The CDR3 spans 16 residues. The CDR3, as DNA: TGTGCCAGCAGTGAATGGGGTCAGGGCGGCTTCTATGGCTACACCTTC. Amino acid sequence: CASSEWGQGGFYGYTF.